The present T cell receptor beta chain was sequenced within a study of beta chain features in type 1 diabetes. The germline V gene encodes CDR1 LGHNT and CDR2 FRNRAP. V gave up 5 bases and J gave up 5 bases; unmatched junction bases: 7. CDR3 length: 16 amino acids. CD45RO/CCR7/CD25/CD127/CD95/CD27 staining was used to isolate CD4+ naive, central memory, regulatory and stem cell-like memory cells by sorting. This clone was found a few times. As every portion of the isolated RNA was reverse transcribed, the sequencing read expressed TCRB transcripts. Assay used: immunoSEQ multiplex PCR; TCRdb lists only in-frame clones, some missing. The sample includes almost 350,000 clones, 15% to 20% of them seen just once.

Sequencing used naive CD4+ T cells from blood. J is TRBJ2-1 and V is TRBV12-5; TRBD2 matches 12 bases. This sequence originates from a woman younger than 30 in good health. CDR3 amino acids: CASGPRTSGTHNEQFF. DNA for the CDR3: TGTGCTAGTGGTCCACGGACTAGCGGGACCCACAATGAGCAGTTCTTC.